These T cell receptor beta chains were read from a single sample in a study of blood T cells in healthy people across ages. Via MiXCR, TCRdb re-called the 5' RACE reads, giving one row per CDR3 protein. The sample holds about 720,000 distinct CDR3 sequences, approximately 25% seen once. The sample also formed part of further work on T cells of mothers and their children.

The sample taken for sequencing was blood. All receptors come from a boy under 18 in good health. CDR3s include the opening cysteine and the closing phenylalanine or tryptophan. D genes are given only for firm matches. Size is omitted from some rows. Given values are once, few, many or a class for expanded clones.

>TRBV7-9|TRBJ2-7|NA|NA
CASSLIGKAWEQYF
TGTGCCAGCAGCTTAATAGGAAAAGCGTGGGAGCAGTACTTC
>TRBV21-1|TRBJ2-7|NA|NA
CASSKVGPGNGYEQYF
NA
>TRBV6-5|TRBJ2-7|few|TRBD1
CASTKVTGGHEQYF
TGTGCCAGCACAAAAGTTACAGGGGGTCACGAGCAGTACTTC
>TRBV5-1|TRBJ1-5|once|NA
CASSSDSANQPQHF
TGCGCCAGCAGCTCGGACAGTGCCAATCAGCCCCAGCATTTT
>TRBV7-2|TRBJ1-5|NA|NA
CASSLGRPSNQPQHF
TGTGCCAGCAGCTTAGGGCGTCCGAGCAATCAGCCCCAGCATTTT
>TRBV7-2|TRBJ1-4|few|NA
CASKFEPTNEKLFF
TGTGCCTCAAAGTTCGAACCAACTAATGAAAAACTGTTTTTT
>TRBV20-1|TRBJ1-1|few|TRBD1
CSARWGGDSSNTEAFF
TGCAGTGCTAGATGGGGGGGGGACAGCTCAAACACTGAAGCTTTCTTT
>TRBV12-3/TRBV12-4|TRBJ2-7|few|TRBD1
CASSLGDRVSYEQYF
TGTGCCAGCAGTTTGGGGGACAGGGTCTCCTACGAGCAGTACTTC
>TRBV9|TRBJ2-4|NA|NA
CASSTGGLDKNIQYF
TGTGCCAGCAGCACCGGGGGTCTGGACAAAAACATTCAGTACTTC
>TRBV6-5|TRBJ1-5|NA|NA
CASSYGGPQGPQHF
TGTGCCAGCAGTTACGGGGGCCCGCAGGGGCCCCAGCATTTT
>TRBV20-1|TRBJ1-2|few|NA
CSARDSPTRGYTF
TGCAGTGCTAGGGACAGCCCCACAAGGGGCTACACCTTC
>TRBV5-5|TRBJ1-2|few|NA
CASSLQGLDYGYTF
TGTGCCAGCAGCTTACAGGGTCTAGACTATGGCTACACCTTC
>TRBV6-2/TRBV6-3|TRBJ2-3|few|NA
CASRGTTDTQYF
TGTGCCAGCAGGGGCACCACAGATACGCAGTATTTT
>TRBV5-4|TRBJ1-1|NA|NA
CASSLELGYTEAFF
TGTGCCAGCAGCTTGGAGCTGGGGTACACTGAAGCTTTCTTT
>TRBV6-1|TRBJ2-5|few|NA
CASSEATGRYYVTQYF
TGTGCCAGCAGTGAAGCAACTGGGCGATACTACGTGACCCAGTACTTC
>TRBV19|TRBJ1-1|NA|NA
CASSISEDEAFF
TGTGCCAGTAGTATATCCGAAGATGAAGCTTTCTTT
>TRBV7-2|TRBJ2-6|once|NA
CASSPRGGQGSGANVLTF
TGTGCCAGCAGCCCGAGAGGTGGTCAGGGTTCAGGGGCCAACGTCCTGACTTTC
>TRBV7-9|TRBJ2-7|few|NA
CASSFDRYSYEQYF
TGTGCCAGCAGCTTTGACAGGTACTCCTACGAGCAGTACTTC
>TRBV6-6|TRBJ2-3|few|NA
CASSYIQGGDTQYF
TGTGCCAGCAGTTACATACAGGGCGGGGATACGCAGTATTTT
>TRBV27|TRBJ2-7|few|TRBD1
CASSSRDRHEQYF
TGTGCCAGCAGTTCCCGGGACAGGCACGAGCAGTACTTC